This entry lists 28 T cell receptor beta chains sequenced from one sample in a study of beta chain features in type 1 diabetes. Their recognized antigens are unknown. The study's findings and limits: Patients with Type 1 diabetes showed moderately but significantly shorter TCRB CDR3s in all four CD4+ subsets.

Expressed TCRB transcripts were sequenced, since all the RNA that had been isolated was reverse transcribed. Produced via immunoSEQ multiplex PCR; TCRdb's table is partial and in-frame only. Of some 280,000 clones listed, approximately 14% are singletons. The sample was naive CD4+ T cells from blood. Receptor source: a man aged 25 to 40 with type 1 diabetes.

J is TRBJ2-2 and V is TRBV7-3; D may be TRBD2 (6 bases). Trimming left V 7 bases short and J 6 bases short, with 12 bases between. CDR3 length: 13 amino acids. Germline CDR1 reads SGHTA; CDR2 reads FQGTGA. CDR3 loop: CASNPSGAGELFF. The CDR3 DNA reads TGTGCCAGCAACCCCTCGGGGGCCGGGGAGCTGTTTTTT.

This chain connects TRBV5-1 to TRBJ2-3; D is possibly TRBD2 (5 bases). The CDR3 runs 14 residues. The V end lost 1 base, the J end lost 3 bases, and 9 bases lay between the germline ends. The V gene's germline CDR1 is SGHRS and CDR2 YFSETQ. CDR3 sequence: CASSLLGVTDTQYF. The CDR3, as DNA: TGCGCCAGCAGCTTGTTGGGAGTTACAGATACGCAGTATTTT.

The chain combines TRBV15 with TRBJ1-1; the D is unclear. V was shortened by 0 bases and J by 1 base, with 6 bases between the two germline ends. CDR1 is LNHNV, CDR2 YYDKDF, per germline (reference sequence). The CDR3 runs to 14 residues. The DNA for the CDR3 is TGTGCCACCAGCAGAGATCGGTCGAACACTGAAGCTTTCTTT. Encoded protein: CATSRDRSNTEAFF.

The V and J genes are TRBV5-1 and TRBJ2-7; 8 bases match TRBD1. Germline CDR1 SGHRS, CDR2 YFSETQ. V dropped 4 bases and J dropped 5; count of bases not matched to a gene: 2. CDR3 length: 12 amino acids. The CDR3, as DNA: TGCGCCAGCAGCACGACAGGGGACGAGCAGTACTTC. Translation: CASSTTGDEQYF.

This clone showed up just a few times. The J gene is TRBJ2-1, the V gene TRBV6-5; D is unresolved. Deletions cut 0 bases from V and 5 bases from J, with 11 bases between. Germline-derived CDR1 and CDR2 are MNHEY and SVGAGI. This CDR3 region has 15 residues. The CDR3 reads CASSYSSVRDNEQFF. CDR3 sequence (DNA): TGTGCCAGCAGTTACTCGAGCGTTCGAGACAATGAGCAGTTCTTC.

This clone was seen ten or more times. The chain recombines TRBV29-1 with TRBJ2-5, with 12 positions matching TRBD2. The germline gives CDR1 SQVTM, CDR2 ANQGSEA. This CDR3 is built from 13 residues. With 7 bases clipped from V and 2 bases from J, the junction kept 2 bases outside the gene matches. The CDR3 protein is CSAGTSGQETQYF. The CDR3 DNA reads as TGCAGCGCCGGGACTAGCGGGCAAGAGACCCAGTACTTC.

J is TRBJ1-5 and V is TRBV7-9, with TRBD1 as a possible D gene (6 bases). CDR1 is SEHNR, CDR2 FQNEAQ, per germline (reference sequence). The CDR3 has 14 amino acids. Trimming stripped 7 bases from V and 7 bases from J, with 17 bases between. DNA for the CDR3: TGTGCCAGCACCATGGGGGGCGGGGGGCAGCCCCAGCATTTT. This sequence encodes CASTMGGGGQPQHF. Full variable domain (outside the CDR3, taken from reference TRBV7-9 and TRBJ1-5): DTGVSQNPRHKITKRGQNVTFRCDPISEHNRLYWYRQTLGQGPEFLTYFQNEAQLEKSRLLSDRFSAERPKGSFSTLEIQRTEQGDSAMYLCASTMGGGGQPQHFGDGTRLSIL.

This clone was observed a handful of times. The chain combines TRBV4-3 with TRBJ1-2; D perhaps matches TRBD1 (5 bases). Trimming removed 4 bases at V and 6 bases at J, with 12 bases between. Germline assignment: CDR1 LGHNA and CDR2 YSLEER. The CDR3 has 13 residues. This chain's CDR3 is CASSLTGSDGYTF. The CDR3 nucleotides are TGCGCCAGCAGCCTTACAGGTTCCGATGGCTACACCTTC.

Points on this clone: This sample also contains other DNA sequences that code for the same CDR3. The chain recombines TRBV5-6 with TRBJ1-5; tentative D call: TRBD1 (5 bases). Looked up from germline, CDR1 is SGHDT and CDR2 is YYEEEE. V dropped 2 bases and J dropped 5 bases, with 5 bases sitting between them. The CDR3 is made up of 12 amino acids. CDR3 sequence reads: CASSLGDQPQHF. The CDR3 region has the DNA TGTGCCAGCAGCTTAGGGGATCAGCCCCAGCATTTT.

This chain uses TRBV27 with TRBJ1-5; the match to TRBD1 covers 9 bases. The CDR3 runs to 16 residues. V lost 6 bases to trimming and J lost 6 bases; unmatched junction nucleotides: 12. Germline values: CDR1 MNHEY, CDR2 SMNVEV (reference sequence). Here the CDR3 reads CASSSYRGPSGQPQHF. Written as DNA, the CDR3 is TGTGCCAGCAGCAGCTACAGGGGGCCTAGCGGTCAGCCCCAGCATTTT.

This clone has a handful of counts. This chain links TRBV27 with TRBJ2-5; perhaps TRBD2 as D (7 bases). Trimming took off 6 bases at V and 3 bases at J, with 23 bases between the two ends. The CDR3 has 17 amino acids. Germline V lookup: CDR1 MNHEY, CDR2 SMNVEV (reference sequence). CDR3 DNA sequence: TGTGCCAGCAGCAAGGTGGGGGCAGGGAGGGGAAAAGAGACCCAGTACTTC. This encodes CASSKVGAGRGKETQYF.

CDR3 nucleotides: TGTGCCAGCAGCTTAAGACAGCTGAACACTGAAGCTTTCTTT. Encoded protein: CASSLRQLNTEAFF. This chain links TRBV5-4 with TRBJ1-1, with a possible D match to TRBD1 (5 bases). Germline CDR1 reads SGHNT; CDR2 reads YYREEE (reference sequence). The CDR3 is made up of 14 amino acids. The V end lost 2 bases, the J end lost 0 bases, and 8 bases lay between the germline ends.

This clone showed up just a few times. The chain links TRBV28 to TRBJ2-7; 9 bases agree with TRBD1. This CDR3 contains 15 residues. Germline V gene lookup returns CDR1 MDHEN and CDR2 SYDVKM. After removal of 5 bases from V and 3 bases from J, the junction contained 8 bases not matched to a gene. The DNA of the CDR3 is TGTGCCAGCAGTCTCGCGGGACAGGGCAACTACGAGCAGTACTTC. Translating gives CASSLAGQGNYEQYF. Full variable domain (remainder filled in from reference TRBV28 and TRBJ2-7): DVKVTQSSRYLVKRTGEKVFLECVQDMDHENMFWYRQDPGLGLRLIYFSYDVKMKEKGDIPEGYSVSREKKERFSLILESASTNQTSMYLCASSLAGQGNYEQYFGPGTRLTVT.

To note about this clone: This CDR3 is also generated by other DNA sequences in the sample. The rearrangement joins TRBV7-9 to TRBJ1-2, with a possible D match to TRBD1 (6 bases). V shed 1 base and J shed 8 bases, with 8 bases lying between them. The CDR3 has 12 amino acids. Germline-derived CDR1 and CDR2 are SEHNR and FQNEAQ (reference sequence). The CDR3 coding sequence is TGTGCCAGCAGCTTAGGGACAGACGGCTACACCTTC. Its protein product is CASSLGTDGYTF.

This clone has only a few counts. The rearrangement joins TRBV6-1 to TRBJ1-5, with D possibly matching TRBD1 (5 bases). V was clipped by 3 bases and J by 7 bases, with 10 bases between them. Germline V gene lookup returns CDR1 MNHNS and CDR2 SASEGT. The CDR3 consists of 13 residues. CDR3 sequence: CASSDRVMQPQHF. The CDR3 region has the DNA TGTGCCAGCAGTGACAGGGTGATGCAGCCCCAGCATTTT.

V and J are TRBV28 and TRBJ2-3; no reliable D call. CDR1 is MDHEN and CDR2 is SYDVKM in the germline V gene. The CDR3 contains 15 residues. Trimming pared 10 bases from V and 5 bases from J, leaving 22 bases between. CDR3 in DNA: TGTGCCACCAGCAGTTTGGGTAGCCGGATAGATACGCAGTATTTT. Encoded protein: CATSSLGSRIDTQYF. The variable domain in full, with the rest retrieved from reference TRBV28 and TRBJ2-3, is DVKVTQSSRYLVKRTGEKVFLECVQDMDHENMFWYRQDPGLGLRLIYFSYDVKMKEKGDIPEGYSVSREKKERFSLILESASTNQTSMYLCATSSLGSRIDTQYFGPGTRLTVL.

This clone was seen only a few times. V gene TRBV4-3 combines with J gene TRBJ1-2, with D perhaps matching TRBD1 (5 bases). In germline, CDR1 is LGHNA, CDR2 YSLEER. V lost 4 bases and J lost 0, with 15 bases in between. This CDR3 has 16 amino acids. The CDR3 protein is CASSPRIQATNYGYTF. CDR3 bases: TGCGCCAGCAGCCCTCGTATACAGGCGACTAACTATGGCTACACCTTC.

V and J are TRBV19 and TRBJ2-7, with 10 bases lining up with TRBD2. CDR1 and CDR2 from the germline V gene are LNHDA and SQIVND (reference sequence). This CDR3 spans 15 amino acids. Trimming cost V 5 bases and J 3 bases; bases outside gene matches: 7. CDR3 nucleotides: TGTGCCAGTAGTCCAGGGACTAGCGAGAACTACGAGCAGTACTTC. It translates to CASSPGTSENYEQYF.

This clone was detected only a few times. The rearrangement joins TRBV14 to TRBJ2-7; D perhaps matches TRBD2 (6 bases). Germline CDR1 SGHDN, CDR2 FVKESK. This CDR3 is built from 11 residues. Trimming shortened V by 5 bases and J by 7 bases, and 9 bases separated the two germline ends. The DNA of the CDR3 is TGTGCCAGCAGCTCGGCGGGGGAGCAGTACTTC. It codes for CASSSAGEQYF.

The CDR3 loop is CASSQEVGRPYEQYF. The CDR3 DNA sequence: TGTGCCAGCAGCCAAGAAGTAGGGAGACCCTACGAGCAGTACTTC. The chain joins TRBV14 to TRBJ2-7, with D possibly being TRBD2 (5 bases). Germline V gene lookup returns CDR1 SGHDN and CDR2 FVKESK. The V end was cut by 0 bases, the J end by 2 bases, with 11 bases between. The CDR3 covers 15 residues. Combining the CDR3 with reference TRBV14 and TRBJ2-7 gives the whole variable domain EAGVTQFPSHSVIEKGQTVTLRCDPISGHDNLYWYRRVMGKEIKFLLHFVKESKQDESGMPNNRFLAERTGGTYSTLKVQPAELEDSGVYFCASSQEVGRPYEQYFGPGTRLTVT.

The CDR3 DNA reads TGTGCCAGCAGCTTCGACAGGGGGAGGTCAGCTTTCTTT. Translating gives CASSFDRGRSAFF. The chain links TRBV7-9 to TRBJ1-1, with 9 nucleotides matching TRBD1. Germline assignment: CDR1 SEHNR and CDR2 FQNEAQ (reference sequence). There are 13 residues in the CDR3. V shed 3 bases, J shed 10 bases, and the junction held 6 bases outside the gene matches.

This clone was detected only a few times. V usage is TRBV28 and J usage is TRBJ2-7; TRBD2 matches at 10 bases. In germline, CDR1 is MDHEN, CDR2 SYDVKM. With V trimmed by 7 bases and J by 6 bases, 9 bases remained unmatched. The CDR3 contains 14 residues. The CDR3 DNA sequence: TGTGCCAGCAAAGGGGCTAGCGGGAGTGGCGAGCAGTACTTC. Translated: CASKGASGSGEQYF. The variable domain in full, completed from reference TRBV28 and TRBJ2-7, reads DVKVTQSSRYLVKRTGEKVFLECVQDMDHENMFWYRQDPGLGLRLIYFSYDVKMKEKGDIPEGYSVSREKKERFSLILESASTNQTSMYLCASKGASGSGEQYFGPGTRLTVT.

J is TRBJ2-1 and V is TRBV30; unclear D gene. Germline CDR1 GTSNPN, CDR2 SVGIG (reference sequence). With 3 bases removed from V and 0 bases from J, the gap between germline ends came to 6 bases. CDR3 length: 13 residues. The CDR3 sequence is CAWRHNSYNEQFF. Here the CDR3 DNA reads TGTGCCTGGAGACACAACTCCTACAATGAGCAGTTCTTC.

This chain links TRBV10-3 with TRBJ2-3; 12 bases match TRBD2. This CDR3 is 15 amino acids long. From germline, CDR1 is ENHRY and CDR2 SYGVKD. With 2 bases clipped from V and 6 bases from J, the junction kept 3 bases outside the gene matches. Here the CDR3 DNA reads TGTGCCATCAGTGAGGGACTAGCGGGATTTGATACGCAGTATTTT. Residues: CAISEGLAGFDTQYF.

The chain joins TRBV5-6 to TRBJ2-6; 8 positions agree with TRBD1. Germline lookup yields CDR1 SGHDT and CDR2 YYEEEE. With V trimmed by 3 bases and J by 0 bases, 8 bases remained unmatched. This CDR3 spans 18 amino acids. CDR3 in DNA: TGTGCCAGCAGCTCCTGGACAGGGTTCAGCTCTGGGGCCAACGTCCTGACTTTC. Translation: CASSSWTGFSSGANVLTF.

The chain carries TRBV28 and TRBJ2-2; weak D call: TRBD1 (6 bases). This CDR3 has 16 residues. V lost 10 bases to trimming and J lost 5 bases, with 23 bases between them. Germline V gene sequence: CDR1 MDHEN, CDR2 SYDVKM. Here the CDR3 reads CATGGLWGRETGELFF. CDR3 DNA: TGTGCCACCGGAGGCTTATGGGGGCGCGAAACCGGGGAGCTGTTTTTT.

J is TRBJ1-4 and V is TRBV18, with D possibly being TRBD1 (5 bases). V was trimmed by 2 bases and J by 6 bases, leaving 7 bases between them. The CDR3 runs 13 residues. The germline CDR1 and CDR2 sequences are KGHSH and LQKENI. The CDR3 DNA is TGTGCCAGCTCACCAGGAGGGGATGAAAAACTGTTTTTT. It yields the protein CASSPGGDEKLFF.

In its sample, this clone was seen a few times. The V and J genes are TRBV7-2 and TRBJ2-5; TRBD1 might be the D (6 bases). The CDR3 is made up of 12 amino acids. Germline CDR1 SGHTA, CDR2 FQGNSA. The germline V and J ends were trimmed by 1 base and 14 bases, with 14 bases remaining between them. DNA of the CDR3: TGTGCCAGCAGCTTAGATTGGACAGCGCCTTACTTC. It codes for CASSLDWTAPYF.